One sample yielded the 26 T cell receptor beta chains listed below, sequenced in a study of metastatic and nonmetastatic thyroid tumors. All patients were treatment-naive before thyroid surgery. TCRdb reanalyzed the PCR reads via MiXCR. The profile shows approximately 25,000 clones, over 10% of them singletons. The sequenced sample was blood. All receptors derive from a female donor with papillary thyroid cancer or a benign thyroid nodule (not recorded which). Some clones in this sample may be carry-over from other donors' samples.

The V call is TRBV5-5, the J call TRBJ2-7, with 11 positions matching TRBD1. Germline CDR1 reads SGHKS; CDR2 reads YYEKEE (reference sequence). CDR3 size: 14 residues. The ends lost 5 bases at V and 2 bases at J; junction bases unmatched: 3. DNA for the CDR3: TGTGCCAGCAGAGGGACAGGGGGAACCTACGAGCAGTACTTC. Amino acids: CASRGTGGTYEQYF.

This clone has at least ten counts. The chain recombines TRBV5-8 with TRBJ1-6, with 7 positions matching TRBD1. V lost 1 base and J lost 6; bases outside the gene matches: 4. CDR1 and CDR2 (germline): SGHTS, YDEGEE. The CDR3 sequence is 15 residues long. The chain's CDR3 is CASSLYAGGNSPLHF. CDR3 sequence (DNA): TGTGCCAGCAGCTTGTATGCAGGGGGTAATTCACCCCTCCACTTT. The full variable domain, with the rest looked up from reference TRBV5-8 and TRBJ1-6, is EAGVTQSPTHLIKTRGQQATLRCSPISGHTSVYWYQQALGLGLQFLLWYDEGEERNRGNFPPRFSGRQFPNYSSELNVNALELEDSALYLCASSLYAGGNSPLHFGNGTRLTVT.

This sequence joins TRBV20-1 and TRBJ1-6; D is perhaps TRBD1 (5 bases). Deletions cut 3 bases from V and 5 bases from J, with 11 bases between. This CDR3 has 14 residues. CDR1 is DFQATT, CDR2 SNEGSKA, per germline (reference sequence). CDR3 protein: CSASSGGNNSPLHF. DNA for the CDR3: TGCAGTGCTAGTTCCGGGGGTAATAATTCACCCCTCCACTTT.

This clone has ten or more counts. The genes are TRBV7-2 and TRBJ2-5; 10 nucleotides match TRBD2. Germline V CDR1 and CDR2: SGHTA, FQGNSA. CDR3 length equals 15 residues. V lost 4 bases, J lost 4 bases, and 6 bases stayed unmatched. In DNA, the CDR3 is TGTGCCAGCAGCTCGAGCGGGAGGGGGCGAGAGACCCAGTACTTC. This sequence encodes CASSSSGRGRETQYF.

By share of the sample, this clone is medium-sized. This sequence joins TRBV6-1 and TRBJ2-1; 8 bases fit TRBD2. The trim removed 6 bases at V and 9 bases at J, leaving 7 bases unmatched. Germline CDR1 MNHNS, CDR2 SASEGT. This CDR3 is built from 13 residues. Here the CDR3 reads CASRARAGGEQFF. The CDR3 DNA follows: TGTGCCAGCAGGGCGCGGGCGGGAGGTGAGCAGTTCTTC.

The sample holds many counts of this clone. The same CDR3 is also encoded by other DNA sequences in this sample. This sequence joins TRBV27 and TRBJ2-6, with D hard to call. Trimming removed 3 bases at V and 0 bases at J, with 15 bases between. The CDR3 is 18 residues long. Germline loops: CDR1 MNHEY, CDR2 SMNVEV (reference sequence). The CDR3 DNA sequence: TGTGCCAGCAGTTTCTCCCTCGCACTGGACTCTGGGGCCAACGTCCTGACTTTC. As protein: CASSFSLALDSGANVLTF.

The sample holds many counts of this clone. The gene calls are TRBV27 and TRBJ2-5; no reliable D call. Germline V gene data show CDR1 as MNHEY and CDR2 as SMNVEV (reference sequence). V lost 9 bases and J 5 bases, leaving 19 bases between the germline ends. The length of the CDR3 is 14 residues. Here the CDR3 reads CASSPGIFSETQYF. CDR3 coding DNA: TGTGCCAGTTCTCCCGGCATCTTTTCGGAGACCCAGTACTTC.

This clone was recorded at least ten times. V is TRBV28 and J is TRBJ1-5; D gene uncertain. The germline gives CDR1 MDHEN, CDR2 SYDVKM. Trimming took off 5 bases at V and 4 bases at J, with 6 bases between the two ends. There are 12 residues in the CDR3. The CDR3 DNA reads TGTGCCAGCAGTCCCTTAAATCAGCCCCAGCATTTT. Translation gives CASSPLNQPQHF.

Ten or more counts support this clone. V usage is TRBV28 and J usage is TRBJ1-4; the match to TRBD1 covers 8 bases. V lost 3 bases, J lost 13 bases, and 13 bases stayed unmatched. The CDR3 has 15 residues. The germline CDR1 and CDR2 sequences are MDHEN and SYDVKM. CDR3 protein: CASSLGGQETGGLFF. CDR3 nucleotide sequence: TGTGCCAGCAGTTTGGGGGGACAGGAGACGGGGGGACTGTTTTTT.

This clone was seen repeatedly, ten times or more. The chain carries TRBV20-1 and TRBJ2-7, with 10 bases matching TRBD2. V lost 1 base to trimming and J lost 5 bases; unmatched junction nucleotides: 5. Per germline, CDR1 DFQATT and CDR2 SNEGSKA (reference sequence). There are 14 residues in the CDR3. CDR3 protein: CSARVGTSDHEQYF. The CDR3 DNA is TGCAGTGCTAGAGTGGGGACTAGCGACCACGAGCAGTACTTC.

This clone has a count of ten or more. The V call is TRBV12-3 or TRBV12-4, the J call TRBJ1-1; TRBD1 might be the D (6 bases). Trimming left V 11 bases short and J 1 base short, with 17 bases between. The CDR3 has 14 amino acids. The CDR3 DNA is TGTGCCGCCCTGGGGGGGCCAAGGAACACTGAAGCTTTCTTT. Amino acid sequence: CAALGGPRNTEAFF.

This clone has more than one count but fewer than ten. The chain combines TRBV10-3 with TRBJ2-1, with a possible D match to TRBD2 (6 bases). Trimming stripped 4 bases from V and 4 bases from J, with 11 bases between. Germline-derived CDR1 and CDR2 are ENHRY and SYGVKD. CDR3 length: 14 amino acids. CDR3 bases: TGTGCCATCAGTGGGGGTGGGACTTACAATGAGCAGTTCTTC. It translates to CAISGGGTYNEQFF.

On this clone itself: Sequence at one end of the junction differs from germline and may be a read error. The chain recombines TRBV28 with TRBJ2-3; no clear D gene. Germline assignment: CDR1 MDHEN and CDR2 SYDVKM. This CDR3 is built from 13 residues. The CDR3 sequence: CAISSLITDTQYF. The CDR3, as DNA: TGTGCCATCAGTTCCCTGATCACAGATACGCAGTATTTT.

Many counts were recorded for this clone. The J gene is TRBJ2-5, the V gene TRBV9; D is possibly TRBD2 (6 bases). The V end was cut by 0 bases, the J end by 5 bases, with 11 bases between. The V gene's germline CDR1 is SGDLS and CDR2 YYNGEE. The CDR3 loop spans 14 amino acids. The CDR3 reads CASSVGRGSETQYF. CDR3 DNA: TGTGCCAGCAGCGTAGGTCGGGGGTCGGAGACCCAGTACTTC.

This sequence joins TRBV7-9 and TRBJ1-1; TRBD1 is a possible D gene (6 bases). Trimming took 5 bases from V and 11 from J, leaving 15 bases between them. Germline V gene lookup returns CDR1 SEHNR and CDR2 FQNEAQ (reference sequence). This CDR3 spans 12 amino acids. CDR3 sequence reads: CASSPEGQGAFF. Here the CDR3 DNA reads TGTGCCAGCAGCCCAGAGGGCCAGGGGGCTTTCTTT.

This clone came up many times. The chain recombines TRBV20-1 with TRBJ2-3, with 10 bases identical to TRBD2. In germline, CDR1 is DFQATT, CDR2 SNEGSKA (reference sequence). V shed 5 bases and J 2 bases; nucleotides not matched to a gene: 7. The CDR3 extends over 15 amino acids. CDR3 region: CSAHQGLADTDTQYF. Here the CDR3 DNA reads TGCAGTGCTCATCAAGGACTAGCGGACACAGATACGCAGTATTTT.

The CDR3: CASSIASGAGNTGELFF. The CDR3 DNA is TGTGCCAGTAGTATAGCGTCGGGGGCTGGGAACACCGGGGAGCTGTTTTTT. The chain couples TRBV19 to TRBJ2-2; D could derive from TRBD1 or TRBD2 (6 bases each). CDR3 length: 17 residues. Germline V gene data show CDR1 as LNHDA and CDR2 as SQIVND (reference sequence). V lost 1 base and J 1 base, leaving 13 bases between the germline ends.

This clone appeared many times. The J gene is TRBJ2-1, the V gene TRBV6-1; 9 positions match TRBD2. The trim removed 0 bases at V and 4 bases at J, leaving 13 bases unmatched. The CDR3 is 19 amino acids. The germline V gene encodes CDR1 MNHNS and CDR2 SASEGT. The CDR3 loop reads CASSEALSPSGTLYNEQFF. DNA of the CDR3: TGTGCCAGCAGTGAAGCCCTATCTCCTAGCGGGACGCTTTACAATGAGCAGTTCTTC.

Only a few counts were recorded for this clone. DNA for the CDR3: TGTGCCAGCAGTGAATTGGGTAGCGGGAGGGGGGAGGAGCAGTTCTTC. Its translation: CASSELGSGRGEEQFF. The V call is TRBV6-1, the J call TRBJ2-1; TRBD2 matches at 11 bases. This CDR3 has 16 residues. With V trimmed by 2 bases and J by 10 bases, 10 bases remained unmatched. Germline CDR1 and CDR2: MNHNS and SASEGT.

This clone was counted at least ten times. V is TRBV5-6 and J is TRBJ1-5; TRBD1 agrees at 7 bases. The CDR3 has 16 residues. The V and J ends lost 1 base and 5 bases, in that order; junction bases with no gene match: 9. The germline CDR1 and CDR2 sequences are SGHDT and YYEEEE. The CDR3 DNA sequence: TGTGCCAGCAGCTTGTTCGGGACAGAAGAAGATCAGCCCCAGCATTTT. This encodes CASSLFGTEEDQPQHF.

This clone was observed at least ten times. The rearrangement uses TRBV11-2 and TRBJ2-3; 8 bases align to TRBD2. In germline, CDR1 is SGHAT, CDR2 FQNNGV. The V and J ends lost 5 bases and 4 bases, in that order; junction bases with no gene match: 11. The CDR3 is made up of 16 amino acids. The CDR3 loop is CASSPAGTSASDTQYF. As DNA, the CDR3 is TGTGCCAGCAGCCCGGCCGGGACTAGTGCCTCAGATACGCAGTATTTT. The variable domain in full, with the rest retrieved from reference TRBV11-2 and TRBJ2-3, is EAGVAQSPRYKIIEKRQSVAFWCNPISGHATLYWYQQILGQGPKLLIQFQNNGVVDDSQLPKDRFSAERLKGVDSTLKIQPAKLEDSAVYLCASSPAGTSASDTQYFGPGTRLTVL.

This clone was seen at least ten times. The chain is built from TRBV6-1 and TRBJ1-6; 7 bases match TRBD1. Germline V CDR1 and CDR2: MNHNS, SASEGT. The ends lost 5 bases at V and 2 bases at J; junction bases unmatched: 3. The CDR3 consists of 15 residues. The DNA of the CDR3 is TGTGCCAGCAGTCACGACAGGGCCTATAATTCACCCCTCCACTTT. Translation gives CASSHDRAYNSPLHF.

In DNA form, the CDR3 reads TGTGCCTGCGACAGGAGATCACCCCTCCACTTT. Protein product: CACDRRSPLHF. The chain carries TRBV30 and TRBJ1-6; weak D call: TRBD1 (6 bases). Germline lookup yields CDR1 GTSNPN and CDR2 SVGIG (reference sequence). With 6 bases removed from V and 10 bases from J, the gap between germline ends came to 10 bases. The CDR3 totals 11 residues. The full variable domain, with the rest looked up from reference TRBV30 and TRBJ1-6, is SQTIHQWPATLVQPVGSPLSLECTVEGTSNPNLYWYRQAAGRGLQLLFYSVGIGQISSEVPQNLSASRPQDRQFILSSKKLLLSDSGFYLCACDRRSPLHFGNGTRLTVT.

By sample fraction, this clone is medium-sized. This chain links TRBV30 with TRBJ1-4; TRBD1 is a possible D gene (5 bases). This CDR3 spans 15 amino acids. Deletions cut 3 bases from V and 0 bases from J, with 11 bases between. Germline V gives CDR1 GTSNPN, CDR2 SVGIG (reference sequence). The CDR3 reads CAWSQGYSTNEKLFF. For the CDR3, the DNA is TGTGCCTGGAGCCAGGGTTATTCAACTAATGAAAAACTGTTTTTT. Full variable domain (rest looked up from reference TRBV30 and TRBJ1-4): SQTIHQWPATLVQPVGSPLSLECTVEGTSNPNLYWYRQAAGRGLQLLFYSVGIGQISSEVPQNLSASRPQDRQFILSSKKLLLSDSGFYLCAWSQGYSTNEKLFFGSGTQLSVL.

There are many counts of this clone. The CDR3 region is CASSPRTLNTEAFF. CDR3 DNA sequence: TGTGCCAGCAGCCCAAGGACACTGAACACTGAAGCTTTCTTT. The rearrangement links TRBV9 to TRBJ1-1, with TRBD1 as a possible D gene (5 bases). The germline CDR1 and CDR2 sequences are SGDLS and YYNGEE. There are 14 residues in the CDR3. The germline V and J ends were trimmed by 4 bases and 0 bases, with 10 bases remaining between them.

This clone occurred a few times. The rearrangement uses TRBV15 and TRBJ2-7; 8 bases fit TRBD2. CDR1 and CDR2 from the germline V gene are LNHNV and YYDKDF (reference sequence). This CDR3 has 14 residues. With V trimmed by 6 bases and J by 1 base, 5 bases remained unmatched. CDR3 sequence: CATSIGGGSYEQYF. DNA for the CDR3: TGTGCCACCAGTATCGGGGGGGGTTCCTACGAGCAGTACTTC.